A selection of T cell receptor beta chains follows, all from one sample in a study of cytomegalovirus exposure and HLA in healthy donors. Using immunoSEQ multiplex PCR, the repertoire was profiled, and TCRdb retains in-frame clones only, with some absent. The top ten hold 3.5% to 4% of the sample, which has more than 150,000 clones, over 70% seen once. What was sequenced was PBMCs. The receptors derive from a man aged 45-65 years in good health and CMV-seronegative. Both conserved end residues are part of each CDR3.

V | CDR3
TRBV4-1 | CASSQDNRGGRRGDTQYF
TRBV4-2 | CASSPRAGTGGEKLFF
TRBV7-8 | CASSWEGVPHISRAGNTIYF
TRBV4-3 | CASSQDPGVGTQYF
TRBV27 | CASSSLQGGLGEAFF
TRBV5-6 | CASSQGAPGGYTF
TRBV7-2 | CASSFKGTSSYEQYF
TRBV6-5 | CASSAPLAGSGYTF
TRBV6-6 | CASSYTTGMNTEAFF
TRBV11-2 | CASSLWGNLGLSSYNEQFF
TRBV18 | CASSMSGTEAFF
TRBV9 | CASSVAPAGGRPEAGELFF
TRBV5-1 | CASSPRWLGTEAFF
TRBV9 | CASSGGWQTNTGELFF
TRBV6-5 | CASSDPGVREQYF
TRBV6-5 | CASSYSQGPYEQYF
TRBV5-6 | CASSHWDRGQRGNTIYF
TRBV27 | CASTWTGLGSPLHF
TRBV7-8 | CASSGTGLYEQYF
TRBV6-5 | CASSAGGTGNTIYF
TRBV5-6 | CASSLSDFNTGELFF
TRBV19 | CASSSTGGGTEAFF
TRBV18 | CASSAERRADTQYF
TRBV10-3 | CATVDRVEDGYTF
TRBV9 | CASSDGPGGYEQYF
TRBV6-6 | CASSYNSGYEQYF
TRBV7-2 | CASSLSGGAGETQYF
TRBV2 | CASNRDRVGTKNIQYF
TRBV5-1 | CASSLVIQGTQFF
TRBV11-2 | CASSFDRPEQYF
TRBV6-1 | CASSADRLFGNEQFF
TRBV4-2 | CASSSEGQGTRFSGNTIYF
TRBV7-2 | CASSLSAVNYGYTF
TRBV7-6 | CASSPGTGHYEQYF
TRBV5-1 | CASSRSNNYGYTF
TRBV10-3 | CAISGNSQETQYF
TRBV5-1 | CASRSGVGNIQYF
TRBV7-2 | CASRLRSGGGWNYGYTF
TRBV5-5 | CASSRTGDGYTF
TRBV7-2 | CASSPGTGANTGELFF
TRBV14 | CASSRRGSYEQYF
TRBV6-5 | CASSYRVGDF
TRBV9 | CASTRGTDSGNTIYF
TRBV6-6 | CASTQGGNTEAFF
TRBV27 | CASSFGGNQPQHF
TRBV9 | CASSPLAGGADTQYF
TRBV5-1 | CASSLSLGGAGAGELFF
TRBV11-2 | CASSSSRGQGTYEQYF
TRBV6-5 | CASSYGTGRETQYF
TRBV25-1 | CASSDVAANYGYTF
TRBV27 | CASRANRDSNGYTF
TRBV15 | CATSSDRVRVYEQYF
TRBV4-1 | CASSQMGGTNEKLFF
TRBV19 | CASSIQGARNTEAFF
TRBV27 | CASGTRTGGEGNTEAFF
TRBV5-8 | CASSLGLAGGPTYEQYF